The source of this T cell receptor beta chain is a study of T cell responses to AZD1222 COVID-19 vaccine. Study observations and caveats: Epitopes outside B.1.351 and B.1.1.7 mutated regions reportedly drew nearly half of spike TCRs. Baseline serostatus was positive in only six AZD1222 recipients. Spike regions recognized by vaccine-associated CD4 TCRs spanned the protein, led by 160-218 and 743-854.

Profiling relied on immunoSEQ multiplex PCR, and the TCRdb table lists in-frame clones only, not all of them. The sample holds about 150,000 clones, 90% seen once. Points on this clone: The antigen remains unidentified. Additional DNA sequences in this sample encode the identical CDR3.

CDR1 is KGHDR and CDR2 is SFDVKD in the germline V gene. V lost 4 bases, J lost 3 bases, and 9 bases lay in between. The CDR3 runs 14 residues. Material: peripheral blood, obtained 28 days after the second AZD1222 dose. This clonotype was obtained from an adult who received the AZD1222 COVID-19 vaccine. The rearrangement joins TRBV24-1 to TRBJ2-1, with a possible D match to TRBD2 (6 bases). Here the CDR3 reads CATSETGLYNEQFF. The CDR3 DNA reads TGTGCCACCAGTGAAACGGGACTCTACAATGAGCAGTTCTTC.